These 21 T cell receptor beta chains originate from one sample sequenced in a study of molecular identifiers for immune sequencing clone quantification. Each CDR3 protein gets one entry after TCRdb re-called the PCR reads with MiXCR. The table lists 550,000 to 750,000 distinct CDR3 sequences, 15% to 20% of them singletons. The material sequenced was naive CD8+ T cells from blood, with Jurkat cell RNA spiked in. Specified subset: FACS-sorted CD8+CD4-CCR7+CD45RA+ naive T cells. The receptors were sampled from a human donor in good health. Some libraries in this study had Jurkat cell RNA spiked in.

This clonotype was recorded a few times. The rearrangement joins TRBV28 to TRBJ1-2; no clear D. This CDR3 comprises 13 residues. Germline V gene data show CDR1 as MDHEN and CDR2 as SYDVKM. V was trimmed by 8 bases and J by 4 bases, leaving 14 bases between them. CDR3 protein: CASSPGIVYGYTF. For the CDR3, the DNA is TGTGCCAGCTCGCCCGGCATCGTCTATGGCTACACCTTC.

Ten or more counts support this clonotype. The V call is TRBV3-1, the J call TRBJ2-7; possibly TRBD1 for D (6 bases). Germline values: CDR1 LGHDT, CDR2 YNNKEL (reference sequence). V shed 4 bases and J shed 3 bases, with 13 bases lying between them. The CDR3 is made up of 14 amino acids. The CDR3 coding sequence is TGTGCCAGCAGCCTCGGACAGCACTACTACGAGCAGTACTTC. Translated, it gives CASSLGQHYYEQYF.

The sample holds many counts of this clonotype. The genes are TRBV24-1 and TRBJ2-1, with D perhaps TRBD1 (6 bases). Trimming took 5 bases from V and 10 from J, leaving 14 bases between them. The CDR3 runs to 13 residues. From germline, CDR1 is KGHDR and CDR2 SFDVKD. The CDR3, as DNA: TGTGCCACCAGTGCCTACCCCGGGACAGAGCAGTTCTTC. It codes for CATSAYPGTEQFF.

As regards this clonotype: A much larger clone sits a single nucleotide away, making a read error possible. The chain carries TRBV6-2 or TRBV6-3 and TRBJ1-1; D ambiguous. This CDR3 has 13 residues. The germline V gene has CDR1 MNHEY and CDR2 SVGEGT. The CDR3 nucleotides read TGTGCCAACAGTTACCCTATGAACACTGAAGCTTTCTTT. The encoded protein is CANSYPMNTEAFF.

The sample holds many counts of this clonotype. The rearrangement links TRBV13 to TRBJ2-3; TRBD2 is a possible D gene (6 bases). Germline assignment: CDR1 PRHDT and CDR2 FYEKMQ (reference sequence). This CDR3 spans 15 amino acids. The V and J ends lost 3 bases and 3 bases respectively, with 13 bases between them. In nucleotides, the CDR3 is TGTGCCAGCAGCTTTGTTGGAGGGAGGACAGATACGCAGTATTTT. Translation gives CASSFVGGRTDTQYF. Full variable domain (remainder filled in from reference TRBV13 and TRBJ2-3): AAGVIQSPRHLIKEKRETATLKCYPIPRHDTVYWYQQGPGQDPQFLISFYEKMQSDKGSIPDRFSAQQFSDYHSELNMSSLELGDSALYFCASSFVGGRTDTQYFGPGTRLTVL.

This clonotype was counted between two and nine times. CDR3 residues: CASSIGTSGRAHEQYF. CDR3 nucleotides: TGTGCCAGCAGCATAGGGACTAGCGGGAGGGCCCACGAGCAGTACTTC. The chain is built from TRBV7-9 and TRBJ2-7, with TRBD2 matching 16 bases. The trim removed 5 bases at V and 5 bases at J, leaving 6 bases unmatched. The V gene's germline CDR1 is SEHNR and CDR2 FQNEAQ (reference sequence). This CDR3 has 16 residues.

Concerning this clonotype itself: Since the CDR3 does not end with the conserved phenylalanine or tryptophan, this likely comes from a read error. The rearrangement uses TRBV20-1 and TRBJ2-2; D not resolved. The length of the CDR3 is 14 residues. The V end was cut by 2 bases, the J end by 3 bases, with 10 bases between. Looked up from germline, CDR1 is DFQATT and CDR2 is SNEGSKA (reference sequence). CDR3 nucleotides: TGCAGTGCTAGAAATGTGGAAGACACCGGGGAGCTGTTTCTT. Translated, it gives CSARNVEDTGELFL.

This clonotype was seen a handful of times. Given a much more abundant clone one base away, this may be a read error. The V call is TRBV15, the J call TRBJ2-4, with 13 bases identical to TRBD2. The germline V gene encodes CDR1 LNHNV and CDR2 YYDKDF (reference sequence). CDR3 length: 17 residues. CDR3 region: CATSPWTSGSLRNIQHF. As DNA, the CDR3 is TGTGCCACCAGCCCCTGGACTAGCGGGAGTCTAAGAAACATTCAGCACTTC.

The chain uses TRBV6-2 or TRBV6-3 and TRBJ1-1; no clear D gene. The CDR3 sequence is 12 residues long. CDR1 and CDR2 from the germline V gene are MNHEY and SVGEGT. The V gene lost 2 bases and the J gene lost 5 bases, with 6 bases spanning the gap. CDR3 nucleotide sequence: TGTGCCAGCAGTTACACATTTACTGAAGCTTTCTTT. It specifies CASSYTFTEAFF.

This clonotype was counted ten times or more. As DNA, the CDR3 is TGTGCCAGCAGCTCTCAGGGCCTCCTGGGCGTTCAGTACTTC. It encodes CASSSQGLLGVQYF. The gene calls are TRBV5-6 and TRBJ2-4; TRBD1 is a possible D gene (5 bases). CDR3 size: 14 residues. Germline loops: CDR1 SGHDT, CDR2 YYEEEE. V shed 3 bases and J shed 11 bases, with 18 bases lying between them.

This clonotype was counted many times. The rearrangement links TRBV6-4 to TRBJ1-5, with D unclear. Germline V lookup: CDR1 MRHNA, CDR2 SNTAGT. This CDR3 contains 16 residues. V lost 6 bases and J lost 7, with 22 bases in between. Written as DNA, the CDR3 is TGTGCCAGCAGCGCCGATAGATCAGAGATTCGACAGCCCCAGCATTTT. Its translation: CASSADRSEIRQPQHF.

CDR3 region: CASSEGTVSNQPQHF. CDR3 sequence (DNA): TGTGCCAGCAGCGAGGGGACAGTTAGCAATCAGCCCCAGCATTTT. V is TRBV27 and J is TRBJ1-5, with 7 nucleotides matching TRBD1. J was trimmed by 0 bases and V by 6 bases; bases with no gene match: 5. Germline V gene data show CDR1 as MNHEY and CDR2 as SMNVEV (reference sequence). This CDR3 comprises 15 residues.

The chain joins TRBV7-3 to TRBJ2-1; 8 positions match TRBD2. The CDR3 sequence is 15 residues long. After removal of 5 bases from V and 7 bases from J, the junction contained 10 bases not matched to a gene. Germline-derived CDR1 and CDR2 are SGHTA and FQGTGA. As DNA, the CDR3 is TGTGCCAGCAGCCCTACCGGGACTAGTAAAAATGAGCAGTTCTTC. It is translated as CASSPTGTSKNEQFF.

In regard to this clonotype: This sequence may be a read error, since a much larger clone differs from it by one base. The chain links TRBV20-1 to TRBJ1-2; 7 bases match TRBD1. CDR3 length: 12 amino acids. CDR1 is DFQATT, CDR2 SNEGSKA, per germline (reference sequence). The CDR3 DNA sequence: TGCAGTGCTATCCCGCAGGGGGTGGACTACGCCTTC. It translates to CSAIPQGVDYAF.

At least ten counts were recorded for this clonotype. The chain carries TRBV28 and TRBJ2-7, with D perhaps given as TRBD1 or TRBD2 (5 bases each). With 3 bases removed from V and 1 base from J, the gap between germline ends came to 16 bases. Germline values: CDR1 MDHEN, CDR2 SYDVKM. This CDR3 has 16 residues. CDR3 sequence: CASSFRRGATSYEQYF. CDR3 DNA: TGTGCCAGCAGTTTCCGCCGGGGCGCCACTTCCTACGAGCAGTACTTC.

This chain links TRBV9 with TRBJ2-5; unclear D gene. This CDR3 has 16 amino acids. Per the germline V gene, CDR1 is SGDLS and CDR2 is YYNGEE. V was pared by 7 bases and J by 3 bases, with 22 bases between. The CDR3 is CASGIEASHDKETQYF. The CDR3 coding sequence is TGTGCCAGCGGCATAGAAGCTAGTCACGATAAAGAGACCCAGTACTTC.

With respect to this clonotype: An end of the junction differs from the germline gene, which may be a read error. J is TRBJ1-5 and V is TRBV27; TRBD1 matches 7 bases. The CDR3 consists of 13 residues. Per germline, CDR1 MNHEY and CDR2 SMNVEV (reference sequence). The chain's CDR3 is CTSSLQGHQPQHF. CDR3 DNA: TGTACCAGCAGTTTACAGGGGCATCAGCCCCAGCATTTT.

This clonotype was detected only a few times. This sequence joins TRBV7-2 and TRBJ2-7, with 7 bases aligning to TRBD1. This CDR3 spans 15 amino acids. Germline V CDR1 and CDR2: SGHTA, FQGNSA. J gave up 1 base and V 1 base, and 4 bases lay outside the gene matches. The CDR3 sequence is CASSLVGTDSYEQYF. CDR3 nucleotide sequence: TGTGCCAGCAGCTTAGTGGGGACAGATTCCTACGAGCAGTACTTC.

This clonotype appeared a few times. The V call is TRBV20-1, the J call TRBJ1-5; 7 nucleotides agree with TRBD1. Germline loops: CDR1 DFQATT, CDR2 SNEGSKA (reference sequence). The CDR3 runs to 17 residues. The J segment lost 4 bases and the V segment lost 0 bases, leaving 12 bases of the junction unmatched. In nucleotides, the CDR3 is TGCAGTGCTAGAGAACAGGGGAATTGGGACGTAAATCAGCCCCAGCATTTT. It translates to CSAREQGNWDVNQPQHF.

This clonotype was counted ten times or more. As DNA, the CDR3 is TGTGCCAGCAGTTGGGGGCCCACAGATACGCAGTATTTT. Translated, it gives CASSWGPTDTQYF. The genes are TRBV27 and TRBJ2-3, with D possibly TRBD1 on 6 matching bases. Trimming cost V 4 bases and J 2 bases, with 7 bases left between them. The CDR3 has 13 amino acids. Germline V gives CDR1 MNHEY, CDR2 SMNVEV (reference sequence).

This clonotype has just a few counts. A much larger clone lies one base from this, so it may be a read error. The chain recombines TRBV7-9 with TRBJ2-7, with D possibly being TRBD2 (7 bases). CDR1 and CDR2 from the germline V gene are SEHNR and FQNEAQ (reference sequence). This CDR3 region has 13 residues. CDR3 loop: CAGSSRGGNYLYF. The CDR3 nucleotides are TGTGCCGGCAGCTCCAGGGGAGGGAACTACTTGTACTTC.